This T cell receptor beta chain came from a study of tumor-infiltrating lymphocytes in primary liver carcinoma. In the study overall: The five patients, who were men and women, ranged in age from 30 to 69 years. Study outcomes and limitations: Researchers did not compare CD4+ and CD8+ repertoires, as samples were bulk unsorted.

TCR beta cDNA came from around 500 ng total RNA, primed with a constant-region primer. Slightly modified ARM-PCR, run as three nested multiplex PCR rounds, produced the TCR beta libraries. Investigators reported that the first two PCR rounds, at approximately 11 cycles each, used TRBV1-TRBV30 forward primers with a C-beta reverse primer. TCRdb reanalysed the multiplex PCR reads using MiXCR and keeps one entry per CDR3 protein. Of over 250,000 distinct CDR3 sequences listed, roughly 60% were seen once; the top ten hold more than 15%. The CDR3 covers 11 residues. V gave up 6 bases and J gave up 6 bases, with 9 bases separating them. Per germline, CDR1 SQVTM and CDR2 ANQGSEA. With respect to this clonotype: Its antigen remains unidentified. Since a much larger clone is just one base distant, this may be a read error.

Germline DNA was extracted alongside blood RNA, which was obtained from unsorted whole blood. Chronic HBV infection was present in the patients, who were treatment-naive. Preoperatively, roughly 4 milliliters of peripheral blood were collected. The chain carries TRBV29-1 and TRBJ2-1; D gene ambiguous. The sample taken for sequencing was peripheral blood. The clonotype was recovered from a woman aged 30 to 39 with primary liver carcinoma and hepatitis B virus infection. The CDR3, as DNA: TGCAGCGTCTTGGTGATCAATGAGCAGTTCTTC. Protein: CSVLVINEQFF.